The 10 T cell receptor beta chains in this list originate from one sample, sequenced in a study of CD8+CD57+ T cells in acquired aplastic anemia. Genomic DNA acted as the template from which TCR beta VDJ combination and CDR3 sequence profiling were carried out. Via MiXCR, TCRdb re-called the reads, giving one row per CDR3 protein. The sample holds 190,000 or so distinct CDR3 sequences, approximately 48% seen once. The sequenced patients had an expansion of CD8+CD57+ cells seen by flow cytometry. Sequencing was done on a sample of sorted CD4+, CD8+, or CD8+CD57+ T cells (not recorded which) from PBMCs. These receptors came from a human donor with aplastic anemia.

The J gene is TRBJ2-5, the V gene TRBV15; D is perhaps TRBD1 or TRBD2 (5 bases each). The CDR3 runs to 16 residues. Germline V gene lookup returns CDR1 LNHNV and CDR2 YYDKDF (reference sequence). Trimming stripped 3 bases from V and 4 bases from J, with 18 bases between. CDR3 sequence (DNA): TGTGCCACCAGCAGCTTGGGGGTGGGGAGAGGAGAGACCCAGTACTTC. Residues: CATSSLGVGRGETQYF.

The chain has TRBV6-5 and TRBJ2-7; 11 bases align to TRBD1. CDR1 and CDR2 (germline): MNHEY, SVGAGI. The CDR3 covers 15 residues. V was pared by 0 bases and J by 6 bases, with 4 bases of the junction left unmatched. CDR3 DNA sequence: TGTGCCAGCAGTTACTCGACGGGGACAGGGGGCGAGCAGTACTTC. It is translated as CASSYSTGTGGEQYF.

This clonotype was counted a single time. The chain has TRBV2 and TRBJ2-7; TRBD2 agrees at 11 bases. The ends lost 11 bases at V and 2 bases at J; junction bases unmatched: 8. The V gene's germline CDR1 is SNHLY and CDR2 FYNNEI. This CDR3 comprises 14 residues. CDR3 sequence: CAVTGTSGTYEQYF. For the CDR3, the DNA is TGTGCCGTCACCGGGACTAGCGGTACCTACGAGCAGTACTTC.

For this clonotype: Given a much more abundant clone one base away, this may be a read error. The chain links TRBV10-3 to TRBJ1-2; perhaps TRBD1 as D (5 bases). CDR1 ENHRY and CDR2 SYGVKD come from the germline V gene. V dropped 6 bases and J dropped 4 bases, with 12 bases sitting between them. The CDR3 spans 13 residues. The CDR3, as DNA: TGTGCCATCAGGACAGAGGCAGGCTATGGCTACACCTTC. Encoded protein: CAIRTEAGYGYTF.

This sequence joins TRBV2 and TRBJ2-7; D is uncertain. V dropped 5 bases and J dropped 6 bases, with 11 bases sitting between them. The CDR3 extends over 12 amino acids. Germline CDR1 is SNHLY and CDR2 is FYNNEI. The CDR3, as DNA: TGTGCCAGCAGTATACGACAAGCCGAGCAGTACTTC. The encoded protein is CASSIRQAEQYF.

This clonotype was picked up many times. The chain carries TRBV5-1 and TRBJ1-1; D is perhaps TRBD1 (6 bases). The germline V and J ends were trimmed by 0 bases and 1 base, with 7 bases remaining between them. This CDR3 is 14 amino acids long. Germline V gives CDR1 SGHRS, CDR2 YFSETQ. CDR3 in amino acids: CASSLARGNTEAFF. The CDR3 DNA is TGCGCCAGCAGCTTGGCCAGGGGGAACACTGAAGCTTTCTTT.

V usage is TRBV2 and J usage is TRBJ1-5, with TRBD1 matching over 7 bases. The ends lost 5 bases at V and 1 base at J; junction bases unmatched: 5. The CDR3 totals 15 residues. CDR1 is SNHLY and CDR2 is FYNNEI in the germline V gene. The CDR3 nucleotides read TGTGCCAGCAGTACCCAGGGGGGGAGCAATCAGCCCCAGCATTTT. It encodes CASSTQGGSNQPQHF.

This clonotype came up a few times. V is TRBV20-1 and J is TRBJ2-7, with TRBD2 identical over 8 bases. The J segment lost 5 bases and the V segment lost 3 bases, leaving 6 bases of the junction unmatched. From germline, CDR1 is DFQATT and CDR2 SNEGSKA (reference sequence). This CDR3 has 13 amino acids. CDR3 in DNA: TGCAGTGCTAGCGGGAGGGCCCCCCACGAGCAGTACTTC. This sequence encodes CSASGRAPHEQYF.

This clonotype turned up a few times. This chain joins TRBV29-1 and TRBJ2-7; possible D gene TRBD1, 6 bases. Germline assignment: CDR1 SQVTM and CDR2 ANQGSEA. The CDR3 totals 13 residues. V shed 5 bases and J shed 2 bases, with 13 bases lying between them. The CDR3 DNA sequence: TGCAGCGTTACAGGGAATTTAGCCTACGAGCAGTACTTC. Amino acid sequence: CSVTGNLAYEQYF.

The chain combines TRBV19 with TRBJ2-5; TRBD2 agrees at 13 bases. The CDR3 contains 15 residues. Trimming removed 4 bases from V and 5 bases from J; junction bases left unmatched: 4. Germline CDR1 and CDR2: LNHDA and SQIVND (reference sequence). The DNA for the CDR3 is TGTGCCAGTAGTACCGGACTAGCGGGAGTTGAGACCCAGTACTTC. This gives the protein CASSTGLAGVETQYF.